Shown below are 32 T cell receptor beta chains from a single sample sequenced in a study of blood T cell repertoires in COVID-19 (dated by TCRdb to 2018 to 2020). Library prep was done by the immunoSEQ multiplex PCR assay. TCRdb holds this immuneACCESS table with in-frame rearrangements only. Some clones are missing; in checked studies, unresolved V genes explain under half, and the rest has no known cause. Within this sample are under 200,000 clones, with less than 90% of them counted one time only. The top ten clonotypes cover around 6.1% of the sample. Specimen: peripheral blood. Receptors originate from a woman in her thirties or forties with acute or convalescent COVID-19.

The chain combines TRBV18 with TRBJ1-5, with no clear D. The germline CDR1 and CDR2 sequences are KGHSH and LQKENI. V was clipped by 3 bases and J by 9 bases, with 9 bases between them. CDR3 length equals 12 residues. Written as DNA, the CDR3 is TGTGCCAGCTCACCGCCGGGATCGCCCCAGCATTTT. This codes for CASSPPGSPQHF.

The V gene is TRBV10-3, the J gene TRBJ1-4, with 10 bases matching TRBD1. The CDR3 sequence is 15 residues long. V was pared by 6 bases and J by 5 bases, with 6 bases of the junction left unmatched. The germline gives CDR1 ENHRY, CDR2 SYGVKD. CDR3 sequence: CAISKDRGRNEKLFF. In nucleotides, the CDR3 is TGTGCCATCAGCAAAGACAGGGGGCGGAATGAAAAACTGTTTTTT.

In this sample, this clone turned up once. The V call is TRBV5-1, the J call TRBJ2-5; 7 nucleotides align to TRBD1. Germline V CDR1 and CDR2: SGHRS, YFSETQ. V lost 3 bases, J lost 3 bases, and 5 bases stayed unmatched. This CDR3 contains 14 residues. CDR3 sequence reads: CASSYRTGEETQYF. CDR3 bases: TGCGCCAGCAGCTATCGGACAGGTGAAGAGACCCAGTACTTC.

The chain combines TRBV7-9 with TRBJ1-6, with D perhaps matching TRBD1 (6 bases). Germline CDR1 reads SEHNR; CDR2 reads FQNEAQ (reference sequence). This CDR3 has 14 residues. V lost 5 bases to trimming and J lost 5 bases, with 10 bases between them. CDR3 coding DNA: TGTGCCAGCAGCAGGGACACCGATAATTCACCCCTCCACTTT. The encoded protein is CASSRDTDNSPLHF.

The rearrangement joins TRBV6-1 to TRBJ2-2; 8 bases match TRBD2. V lost 2 bases and J lost 1; bases outside the gene matches: 3. The CDR3 is 16 residues long. CDR1 MNHNS and CDR2 SASEGT come from the germline V gene. The CDR3, as DNA: TGTGCCAGCAGTGAACGGCTAGCGGGGAACACCGGGGAGCTGTTTTTT. It encodes CASSERLAGNTGELFF.

Note on this clone: Other DNA sequences in the same sample also yield this CDR3. The CDR3, as DNA: TGTGCCAGCAGCTTAGGGGCCGGCACTGAAGCTTTCTTT. This gives the protein CASSLGAGTEAFF. This sequence joins TRBV7-2 and TRBJ1-1; D remains ambiguous. Per germline, CDR1 SGHTA and CDR2 FQGNSA. Trimming left V 1 base short and J 4 bases short, with 7 bases between. The CDR3 contains 13 residues.

J is TRBJ2-2 and V is TRBV19; 10 positions agree with TRBD2. Trimming took 6 bases from V and 7 from J; bases not matched to a gene: 11. Germline V lookup: CDR1 LNHDA, CDR2 SQIVND (reference sequence). This CDR3 contains 16 residues. DNA of the CDR3: TGTGCCAGTAGCCCCGTATTAGCGGGGGGTGACGGGGAGCTGTTTTTT. Encoded protein: CASSPVLAGGDGELFF.

The chain joins TRBV27 to TRBJ2-2; 8 positions agree with TRBD1. The CDR3 spans 17 residues. Trimming took 5 bases from V and 0 from J; bases not matched to a gene: 8. Per germline, CDR1 MNHEY and CDR2 SMNVEV (reference sequence). This chain's CDR3 is CASSDSPGQANTGELFF. The CDR3 nucleotides read TGTGCCAGCAGTGACTCCCCGGGACAGGCGAACACCGGGGAGCTGTTTTTT.

A few counts support this clone. The chain employs TRBV27 and TRBJ2-1; 7 bases map to TRBD1. The J segment lost 3 bases and the V segment lost 1 base, leaving 3 bases of the junction unmatched. CDR3 size: 15 residues. Germline values: CDR1 MNHEY, CDR2 SMNVEV (reference sequence). In DNA form, the CDR3 reads TGTGCCAGCAGTTTATACGGGACAGACTACAATGAGCAGTTCTTC. It translates to CASSLYGTDYNEQFF.

The chain is built from TRBV10-3 and TRBJ1-3; no firm D call. This CDR3 region has 15 residues. V was trimmed by 4 bases and J by 0 bases, leaving 10 bases between them. Germline CDR1 is ENHRY and CDR2 is SYGVKD. The CDR3 DNA follows: TGTGCCATCAGTGCCCAGGCCCACTCTGGAAACACCATATATTTT. Translation gives CAISAQAHSGNTIYF.

This sequence joins TRBV4-1 and TRBJ2-3; 7 nucleotides line up with TRBD2. J lost 7 bases, V lost 1 base, and 8 bases had no gene match. Germline CDR1 is MGHRA and CDR2 is YSYEKL. There are 15 residues in the CDR3. The DNA of the CDR3 is TGCGCCAGCAGCCAAGGGGGCGGGAGCTTGTATACGCAGTATTTT. It translates to CASSQGGGSLYTQYF.

This chain uses TRBV28 with TRBJ1-1; D is possibly TRBD1 (5 bases). Germline values: CDR1 MDHEN, CDR2 SYDVKM. CDR3 length equals 12 residues. The V and J ends lost 1 base and 7 bases respectively, with 7 bases between them. Written as DNA, the CDR3 is TGTGCCAGCAGTTTATACACAGGTGAAGCTTTCTTT. It specifies CASSLYTGEAFF.

The chain joins TRBV5-4 to TRBJ1-2; 9 bases fit TRBD1. The germline gives CDR1 SGHNT, CDR2 YYREEE (reference sequence). The CDR3 length is 14 residues. V shed 4 bases, J shed 4 bases, and the junction held 5 bases outside the gene matches. CDR3 DNA: TGTGCCAGCAGCACCGGACAGGGGATCTATGGCTACACCTTC. It specifies CASSTGQGIYGYTF. Variable domain in full (rest from reference TRBV5-4 and TRBJ1-2): ETGVTQSPTHLIKTRGQQVTLRCSSQSGHNTVSWYQQALGQGPQFIFQYYREEENGRGNFPPRFSGLQFPNYSSELNVNALELDDSALYLCASSTGQGIYGYTFGSGTRLTVV.

The chain recombines TRBV6-6 with TRBJ1-4; 7 nucleotides line up with TRBD1. The length of the CDR3 is 16 residues. CDR1 is MNHNY and CDR2 is SVGAGI in the germline V gene (reference sequence). Losses at the gene ends were 0 bases for V and 5 bases for J; bases not matched to a gene: 6. The CDR3 DNA sequence: TGTGCCAGCAGTTACTCCGTGGGACAGTTCAATGAAAAACTGTTTTTT. Translation gives CASSYSVGQFNEKLFF.

CDR3 in DNA: TGTGCCAGCAGCTTAGCGCCAGAATGGGCTGAGCAGTTCTTC. It is translated as CASSLAPEWAEQFF. V gene TRBV7-2 combines with J gene TRBJ2-1; D call uncertain. Germline-derived CDR1 and CDR2 are SGHTA and FQGNSA. The CDR3 sequence is 14 residues long. Trimming removed 0 bases at V and 9 bases at J, with 12 bases between.

The rearrangement uses TRBV3-1 (or the pseudogene TRBV3-2) and TRBJ2-2, with 10 bases identical to TRBD2. Per the germline V gene, CDR1 is LGHDT and CDR2 is YNNKEL (reference sequence). The CDR3 contains 17 residues. Trimming removed 2 bases from V and 1 base from J; junction bases left unmatched: 4. The CDR3 nucleotides are TGTGCCAGCAGCCAACTTTCTAGCGGGGGGAACACCGGGGAGCTGTTTTTT. Its translation is CASSQLSSGGNTGELFF.

This chain uses TRBV6-5 with TRBJ2-1, with D perhaps TRBD2 (5 bases). V dropped 2 bases and J dropped 4 bases, with 15 bases sitting between them. Germline V lookup: CDR1 MNHEY, CDR2 SVGAGI. This CDR3 has 16 amino acids. The CDR3 is CASSYPPRVGYNEQFF. DNA of the CDR3: TGTGCCAGCAGTTACCCACCGAGGGTAGGATACAATGAGCAGTTCTTC.

This sequence joins TRBV28 and TRBJ2-3, with 8 bases fitting TRBD1. Unmatched junction bases numbered 8, after V lost 3 bases and J lost 6 bases. The CDR3 extends over 15 amino acids. Germline-derived CDR1 and CDR2 are MDHEN and SYDVKM. CDR3 DNA: TGTGCCAGCAGTTTCCCGGGACAGGTTTCGGATACGCAGTATTTT. It specifies CASSFPGQVSDTQYF.

The chain couples TRBV25-1 to TRBJ1-4; 9 nucleotides agree with TRBD1. Germline V gene lookup returns CDR1 MGHDK and CDR2 SYGVNS. The CDR3 has 14 amino acids. Unmatched junction bases numbered 4, after V lost 3 bases and J lost 8 bases. The CDR3 DNA is TGTGCCAGCAGTGAGGGGACAGGGACGGAAAAACTGTTTTTT. It translates to CASSEGTGTEKLFF.

The chain uses TRBV9 and TRBJ1-3; 7 bases line up with TRBD1. The CDR3 is 16 amino acids. Trimming cost V 0 bases and J 0 bases; bases outside gene matches: 3. Germline V CDR1 and CDR2: SGDLS, YYNGEE. CDR3 in amino acids: CASSVVDRVSGNTIYF. In DNA form, the CDR3 reads TGTGCCAGCAGCGTAGTTGACAGGGTCTCTGGAAACACCATATATTTT.

In this sample, this clone turned up once. The CDR3 nucleotides are TGTGCCAGCAGCCTCGCCGATGGGAGGGGCGGCACAGATACGCAGTATTTT. It is translated as CASSLADGRGGTDTQYF. The chain employs TRBV4-2 and TRBJ2-3; 7 bases match TRBD2. The CDR3 totals 17 residues. V was clipped by 4 bases and J by 1 base; unmatched bases: 11. Germline CDR1 reads LGHNA; CDR2 reads YNFKEQ.

The J gene is TRBJ2-2, the V gene TRBV19, with D possibly being TRBD2 (5 bases). Germline values: CDR1 LNHDA, CDR2 SQIVND (reference sequence). Trimming took 5 bases from V and 6 from J, leaving 28 bases between them. The CDR3 totals 19 residues. The CDR3 DNA reads TGTGCCAGTAGTCGGGGTATTCCTCCGTCTTCTTCTTACCCCGGGGAGCTGTTTTTT. Protein sequence: CASSRGIPPSSSYPGELFF.

The chain couples TRBV6-6 to TRBJ1-5; unclear D gene. This CDR3 contains 16 residues. V was pared by 5 bases and J by 4 bases, with 18 bases between. The germline V gene encodes CDR1 MNHNY and CDR2 SVGAGI (reference sequence). The chain's CDR3 is CASSPGLASLNQPQHF. The CDR3 bases are TGTGCCAGCAGTCCGGGTCTCGCAAGCCTTAATCAGCCCCAGCATTTT.

The count of this clone is one. The chain joins TRBV7-8 to TRBJ1-2, with D tentatively TRBD1 (5 bases). Germline V gives CDR1 SGHVS, CDR2 FQNEAQ. The ends were cut back, 5 bases at V and 7 bases at J, with 14 bases in the middle. The CDR3 spans 13 residues. CDR3 bases: TGTGCCAGCAGCCCCCGGACATCTCTTGGCTACACCTTC. Its protein product is CASSPRTSLGYTF.

V and J are TRBV6-5 and TRBJ2-3, with TRBD2 identical over 9 bases. The J segment lost 2 bases and the V segment lost 8 bases, leaving 5 bases of the junction unmatched. The CDR3 covers 14 residues. In germline, CDR1 is MNHEY, CDR2 SVGAGI. The CDR3, as DNA: TGTGCCAGCGCGACTAGCGGTAACACAGATACGCAGTATTTT. Protein sequence: CASATSGNTDTQYF.

Turning to this clone: Mismatch with germline at one junction end may stem from a read error. The genes are TRBV15 and TRBJ1-5; 9 nucleotides line up with TRBD1. This CDR3 has 15 amino acids. CDR1 and CDR2 from the germline V gene are LNHNV and YYDKDF (reference sequence). As DNA, the CDR3 is TGCGCCCCTTCGGGACCGGGACAGGGTCGTCAGCCCCAGCATTTT. It is translated as CAPSGPGQGRQPQHF.

This clone was observed once. The chain combines TRBV20-1 with TRBJ1-2; D gene unclear. Trimming removed 5 bases at V and 1 base at J, with 5 bases between. CDR1 and CDR2 from the germline V gene are DFQATT and SNEGSKA (reference sequence). The CDR3 consists of 11 residues. In DNA form, the CDR3 reads TGCAGTGCTCCAATTAACTATGGCTACACCTTC. Translated: CSAPINYGYTF.

V gene TRBV28 combines with J gene TRBJ1-2, with 10 bases matching TRBD1. CDR1 MDHEN and CDR2 SYDVKM come from the germline V gene. This CDR3 contains 17 residues. V shed 5 bases, J shed 4 bases, and the junction held 13 bases outside the gene matches. CDR3 amino acids: CASSGVLAGTGVYGYTF. The CDR3 region has the DNA TGTGCCAGCAGTGGGGTTCTCGCCGGGACAGGGGTCTATGGCTACACCTTC.

This chain joins TRBV27 and TRBJ2-3, with 10 bases aligning to TRBD1. V was clipped by 4 bases and J by 6 bases; unmatched bases: 7. Per germline, CDR1 MNHEY and CDR2 SMNVEV (reference sequence). This CDR3 has 15 residues. Here the CDR3 reads CASSSLGQGFDTQYF. The DNA for the CDR3 is TGTGCCAGCAGTTCCCTGGGACAGGGGTTCGATACGCAGTATTTT.

The V and J genes are TRBV13 and TRBJ2-7, with a weak D call TRBD2 (6 bases). CDR3 length equals 14 residues. V was clipped by 2 bases and J by 5 bases, with 13 bases between them. Germline-derived CDR1 and CDR2 are PRHDT and FYEKMQ (reference sequence). CDR3 sequence reads: CASSLSLREDEQYF. The CDR3 DNA reads TGTGCCAGCAGCTTAAGCCTTAGGGAGGACGAGCAGTACTTC.

The chain recombines TRBV11-2 with TRBJ2-2, with D possibly TRBD2 on 6 matching bases. Germline V gene sequence: CDR1 SGHAT, CDR2 FQNNGV. This CDR3 contains 16 residues. Deletions cut 3 bases from V and 3 bases from J, with 14 bases between. CDR3 loop: CASSFLSRGYTGELFF. CDR3 bases: TGTGCCAGCAGCTTCCTTTCGCGGGGTTACACCGGGGAGCTGTTTTTT.

The chain has TRBV6-5 and TRBJ1-4, with TRBD1 matching 9 bases. The CDR3 contains 13 residues. Trimming at V came to 2 bases and at J to 8 bases, leaving 0 bases not matched to a gene. Germline CDR1 and CDR2: MNHEY and SVGAGI. DNA for the CDR3: TGTGCCAGCAGTTACGGGACAGGGGAAAAACTGTTTTTT. Protein: CASSYGTGEKLFF.